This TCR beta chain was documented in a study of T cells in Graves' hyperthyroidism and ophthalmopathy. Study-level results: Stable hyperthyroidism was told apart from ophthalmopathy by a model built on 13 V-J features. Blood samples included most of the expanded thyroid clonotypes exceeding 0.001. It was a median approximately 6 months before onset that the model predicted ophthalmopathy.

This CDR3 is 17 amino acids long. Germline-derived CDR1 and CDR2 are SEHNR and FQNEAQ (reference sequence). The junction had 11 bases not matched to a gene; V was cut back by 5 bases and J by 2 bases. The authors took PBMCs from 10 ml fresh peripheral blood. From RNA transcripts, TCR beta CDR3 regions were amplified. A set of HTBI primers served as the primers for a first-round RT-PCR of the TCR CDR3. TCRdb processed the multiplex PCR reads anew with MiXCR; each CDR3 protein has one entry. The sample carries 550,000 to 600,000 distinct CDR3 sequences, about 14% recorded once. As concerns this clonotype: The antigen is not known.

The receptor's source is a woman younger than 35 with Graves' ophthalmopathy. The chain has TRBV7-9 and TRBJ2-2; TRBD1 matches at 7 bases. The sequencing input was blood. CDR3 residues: CASSAPSGQINTGELFF. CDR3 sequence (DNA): TGTGCCAGCAGCGCACCATCGGGACAGATAAACACCGGGGAGCTGTTTTTT.